This is a list of T cell receptor beta chains from one sample in a study of blood T cell repertoires in COVID-19. Sequencing used immunoSEQ multiplex PCR; TCRdb keeps in-frame clones, though not all of them. The sample has roughly 190,000 clones, about 80% seen once. Sequencing was performed on peripheral blood. These receptors all come from a man younger than 40 with active or convalescent COVID-19. Each CDR3 is given with its conserved first and last residue. Fields, in order: CDR3 length, D gene, clone size, V gene, J gene, CDR3 DNA, CDR3 protein. The D gene is left open where the match is weak. The size of a clone is reported for some rows only, either as once, few or many, or as a class for expanded clones.

length: 16; D: NA; size: NA; V: TRBV3-1/TRBV3-2; J: TRBJ1-5; DNA: TGTGCCAGCAGCCAAGGCGGGACGGCGAGCAATCAGCCCCAGCATTTT; CDR3: CASSQGGTASNQPQHF
length: 11; D: NA; size: NA; V: TRBV12-3/TRBV12-4; J: TRBJ1-2; DNA: TGTGCCAGCAGTTTGGCTTCTGGCTACACCTTC; CDR3: CASSLASGYTF
length: 15; D: TRBD1; size: NA; V: TRBV6-2/TRBV6-3; J: TRBJ2-7; DNA: TGTGCCAGCAGCTCCTCACAGGGGGCCCCCTACGAGCAGTACTTC; CDR3: CASSSSQGAPYEQYF
length: 15; D: NA; size: NA; V: TRBV6-5; J: TRBJ1-1; DNA: TGTGCCAGCAGTCCCTTTAGGACTACGAACACTGAAGCTTTCTTT; CDR3: CASSPFRTTNTEAFF
length: 16; D: TRBD2; size: NA; V: TRBV27; J: TRBJ2-2; DNA: TGTGCCAGCAGTTCGACTAGCGGGAGGAACACCGGGGAGCTGTTTTTT; CDR3: CASSSTSGRNTGELFF
length: 17; D: NA; size: NA; V: TRBV21-1; J: TRBJ1-3; DNA: TGTGCCAGCAGCAAAGCGCCTCGGAGAAAAACTGGAAACACCATATATTTT; CDR3: CASSKAPRRKTGNTIYF
length: 15; D: NA; size: NA; V: TRBV5-1; J: TRBJ2-3; DNA: TGCGCCAGCAGCTCTGGTGGAGAGAATTGGGATACGCAGTATTTT; CDR3: CASSSGGENWDTQYF
length: 17; D: NA; size: NA; V: TRBV6-1; J: TRBJ1-3; DNA: TGTGCCAGCAGTGAAGCATGGGGGACAACCTCTGGAAACACCATATATTTT; CDR3: CASSEAWGTTSGNTIYF
length: 12; D: NA; size: once; V: TRBV30; J: TRBJ1-6; DNA: TGTGCCTGCCAAAGGATGCGGTCACCCCTCCACTTT; CDR3: CACQRMRSPLHF
length: 14; D: NA; size: few; V: TRBV2; J: TRBJ1-1; DNA: TGTGCCAGCAGTGATGGTGGGAGGAACACTGAAGCTTTCTTT; CDR3: CASSDGGRNTEAFF
length: 15; D: TRBD2; size: NA; V: TRBV2; J: TRBJ2-5; DNA: TGTGCCAGCAGTGAAGCGCTAGCGGGGGGCCTGACCCAGTACTTC; CDR3: CASSEALAGGLTQYF
length: 13; D: NA; size: NA; V: TRBV4-3; J: TRBJ2-7; DNA: TGCGCCAGCAGCCAAGAAGGGGGATACGAGCAGTACTTC; CDR3: CASSQEGGYEQYF
length: 13; D: NA; size: NA; V: TRBV18; J: TRBJ1-6; DNA: TGTGCCAGCTCAACATCAGGGGATTCACCCCTCCACTTT; CDR3: CASSTSGDSPLHF
length: 14; D: NA; size: NA; V: TRBV18; J: TRBJ2-1; DNA: TGTGCCAGCTCCCCGGGTCGGGAGAAGAATGAGCAGTTCTTC; CDR3: CASSPGREKNEQFF
length: 13; D: TRBD1; size: NA; V: TRBV12-3/TRBV12-4; J: TRBJ1-2; DNA: TGTGCCAGCAGTTTCGGGACAGATGGAGGCTACACCTTC; CDR3: CASSFGTDGGYTF
length: 14; D: TRBD2; size: NA; V: TRBV10-1; J: TRBJ2-3; DNA: TGCGCCAGCAGCACTAGCGGGAACGCAGATACGCAGTATTTT; CDR3: CASSTSGNADTQYF
length: 13; D: NA; size: NA; V: TRBV19; J: TRBJ1-1; DNA: TGTGCCAGTAGTACAGGGCATCCCACTGAAGCTTTCTTT; CDR3: CASSTGHPTEAFF
length: 15; D: TRBD2; size: NA; V: TRBV19; J: TRBJ2-1; DNA: TGTGCCAGTAGTATTTCGGGGGGTGCCTACAATGAGCAGTTCTTC; CDR3: CASSISGGAYNEQFF
length: 12; D: NA; size: NA; V: TRBV11-3; J: TRBJ2-1; DNA: TGTGCCAGCAGCCCCGCCTACAATGAGCAGTTCTTC; CDR3: CASSPAYNEQFF
length: 14; D: NA; size: NA; V: TRBV27; J: TRBJ1-2; DNA: TGTGCCAGCAGTTCTTCCCGACAGTTCTATGGCTACACCTTC; CDR3: CASSSSRQFYGYTF
length: 15; D: TRBD1; size: NA; V: TRBV2; J: TRBJ1-3; DNA: TGTGCCAGCAGTTTACAGGGGGCCGGTGGAAACACCATATATTTT; CDR3: CASSLQGAGGNTIYF
length: 14; D: NA; size: NA; V: TRBV7-9; J: TRBJ1-1; DNA: TGTGCCAGCAGCCCCTCCGGGGTGAACACTGAAGCTTTCTTT; CDR3: CASSPSGVNTEAFF
length: 16; D: NA; size: NA; V: TRBV2; J: TRBJ2-3; DNA: TGTGCCAGCAGCGGAAGGTCGGAGAGCAGCACAGATACGCAGTATTTT; CDR3: CASSGRSESSTDTQYF
length: 13; D: NA; size: NA; V: TRBV30; J: TRBJ1-4; DNA: TGTGCCTGGAACGGAGCAACTAATGAAAAACTGTTTTTT; CDR3: CAWNGATNEKLFF
length: 15; D: TRBD2; size: NA; V: TRBV11-3; J: TRBJ2-7; DNA: TGTGCCAGCAGCTTTTGGACTAGAGTGCCTTCCGAGCAGTACTTC; CDR3: CASSFWTRVPSEQYF
length: 16; D: TRBD1; size: NA; V: TRBV9; J: TRBJ1-2; DNA: TGTGCCTCAAACGGGGCAGGGGGTACAACAAACTATGGCTACACCTTC; CDR3: CASNGAGGTTNYGYTF
length: 15; D: TRBD1; size: NA; V: TRBV25-1; J: TRBJ1-5; DNA: TGTGCCAGCAGTGGCAACAGGGGTAGCAATCAGCCCCAGCATTTT; CDR3: CASSGNRGSNQPQHF
length: 14; D: NA; size: NA; V: TRBV19; J: TRBJ1-5; DNA: TGTGCCAGTAGTAGGCTTGGAGGGAATCAGCCCCAGCATTTT; CDR3: CASSRLGGNQPQHF
length: 13; D: NA; size: NA; V: TRBV2; J: TRBJ2-2; DNA: TGTGCCAGCACGAACAGGAACACCGGGGAGCTGTTTTTT; CDR3: CASTNRNTGELFF
length: 15; D: TRBD1; size: NA; V: TRBV9; J: TRBJ2-7; DNA: TGTGCCAGCAGCGTAGGGGCAGGGGGCCTCGACGAGCAGTACTTC; CDR3: CASSVGAGGLDEQYF
length: 16; D: TRBD2; size: NA; V: TRBV5-1; J: TRBJ2-5; DNA: TGCGCCAGCAGCTTGTTAGCGGGGGGCCGGGGAGAGACCCAGTACTTC; CDR3: CASSLLAGGRGETQYF
length: 14; D: NA; size: NA; V: TRBV9; J: TRBJ2-5; DNA: TGTGCCAGCAGCGTAGTACTCGGGGTGGGGACCCAGTACTTC; CDR3: CASSVVLGVGTQYF
length: 15; D: NA; size: few; V: TRBV29-1; J: TRBJ1-1; DNA: TGCAGCGTTGAAAGCCAGGGCTCAAGGGATACTGAAGCTTTCTTT; CDR3: CSVESQGSRDTEAFF
length: 14; D: NA; size: NA; V: TRBV6-4; J: TRBJ1-6; DNA: TGTGCCAGCAGTGACTCGGGACAAAATTCACCCCTCCACTTT; CDR3: CASSDSGQNSPLHF
length: 15; D: NA; size: few; V: TRBV15; J: TRBJ2-1; DNA: TGTGCCACCAGCACAGGACAGTTCTCCTACAATGAGCAGTTCTTC; CDR3: CATSTGQFSYNEQFF
length: 14; D: NA; size: once; V: TRBV5-1; J: TRBJ1-3; DNA: TGCGCCAGCAGCTTGGGCGTCTCTGGAAACACCATATATTTT; CDR3: CASSLGVSGNTIYF
length: 17; D: TRBD1; size: NA; V: TRBV18; J: TRBJ1-1; DNA: TGTGCCAGCTCACCAATTAGAGGACAGGGGGTAGACACTGAAGCTTTCTTT; CDR3: CASSPIRGQGVDTEAFF
length: 16; D: NA; size: NA; V: TRBV5-1; J: TRBJ1-4; DNA: TGCGCCAGCAGCTTGGGGGAGGGGGCAACTAATGAAAAACTGTTTTTT; CDR3: CASSLGEGATNEKLFF
length: 16; D: TRBD1; size: NA; V: TRBV7-9; J: TRBJ2-5; DNA: TGTGCCAGCAGCTCAAGGATTGGGACAGGGAAAGAGACCCAGTACTTC; CDR3: CASSSRIGTGKETQYF
length: 13; D: NA; size: NA; V: TRBV19; J: TRBJ1-1; DNA: TGTGCCAGTAGTATAGATCTATTTCGCGCGGCTTTCTTT; CDR3: CASSIDLFRAAFF
length: 15; D: NA; size: NA; V: TRBV19; J: TRBJ1-2; DNA: TGTGCCAGTAATCGGGGGACGGATACTAACTATGGCTACACCTTC; CDR3: CASNRGTDTNYGYTF
length: 18; D: TRBD1; size: few; V: TRBV6-1; J: TRBJ1-5; DNA: TGTGCCAGCAGTGAAGTCGGGACAGAGATTTATAGCAATCAGCCCCAGCATTTT; CDR3: CASSEVGTEIYSNQPQHF
length: 15; D: TRBD2; size: NA; V: TRBV18; J: TRBJ2-3; DNA: TGTGCCAGCTCATCCACTAGCGGGAGCACAGATACGCAGTATTTT; CDR3: CASSSTSGSTDTQYF
length: 16; D: TRBD1; size: NA; V: TRBV5-8; J: TRBJ1-1; DNA: TGTGCCAGCAGCTTCTTCGGTACAGGGGTAAACACTGAAGCTTTCTTT; CDR3: CASSFFGTGVNTEAFF
length: 16; D: TRBD1; size: NA; V: TRBV5-6; J: TRBJ1-1; DNA: TGTGCCAGCGGACTGGGGTTCAGGGGGATGAGCACTGAAGCTTTCTTT; CDR3: CASGLGFRGMSTEAFF
length: 15; D: TRBD1; size: NA; V: TRBV6-4; J: TRBJ2-1; DNA: TGTGCCAGCAGTGCCCCGGGACAGGGGCTAGATGAGCAGTTCTTC; CDR3: CASSAPGQGLDEQFF
length: 16; D: NA; size: once; V: TRBV19; J: TRBJ1-2; DNA: TGTGCCAGTAGTAGGGGGGGCGCGGTGGCGAACTATGGCTACACCTTC; CDR3: CASSRGGAVANYGYTF
length: 13; D: NA; size: NA; V: TRBV5-1; J: TRBJ1-4; DNA: TGCGCCAGCAGCTCCTGGCTCAATGAAAAACTGTTTTTT; CDR3: CASSSWLNEKLFF
length: 14; D: TRBD1; size: few; V: TRBV24-1; J: TRBJ2-2; DNA: TGTGCCACCAGTGATGACAGGGACACCGGGGAGCTGTTTTTT; CDR3: CATSDDRDTGELFF
length: 14; D: NA; size: once; V: TRBV7-9; J: TRBJ1-1; DNA: TGTGCCAGCAGTTCAAGACAGGATAGAGCTGAAGCTTTCTTT; CDR3: CASSSRQDRAEAFF
length: 16; D: NA; size: NA; V: TRBV7-2; J: TRBJ2-2; DNA: TGTGCCAGCAGCTTATCGCCTGATCGGGTCACCGGGGAGCTGTTTTTT; CDR3: CASSLSPDRVTGELFF
length: 15; D: TRBD1; size: once; V: TRBV27; J: TRBJ1-5; DNA: TGTGCCAGCAGTTTGGGGCAGGGGGCGCGCCAGCCCCAGCATTTT; CDR3: CASSLGQGARQPQHF
length: 18; D: TRBD1; size: NA; V: TRBV6-2/TRBV6-3; J: TRBJ1-1; DNA: TGTGCCAGCAGTTACCTGGCCCGGCAGGGGGTGGCGAACACTGAAGCTTTCTTT; CDR3: CASSYLARQGVANTEAFF
length: 13; D: NA; size: NA; V: TRBV6-5; J: TRBJ2-1; DNA: TGTGCCAGCAGTTACACAAAGCGCAATGAGCAGTTCTTC; CDR3: CASSYTKRNEQFF